One and the same sample provided the 31 T cell receptor beta chains below, sequenced in a study of technical replicates of blood from several donors. Sequencing was performed with immunoSEQ multiplex PCR; in TCRdb, only in-frame clones are kept and a portion is missing. The sample has about 88,000 clones; 85% to 95% are singletons. The sequenced sample consisted of T cells isolated from PBMCs. All receptors derive from a human donor in good health.

The chain links TRBV19 to TRBJ1-1; D perhaps matches TRBD1 (6 bases). CDR3 length: 14 amino acids. Trimming removed 3 bases from V and 4 bases from J, with 12 bases in between. Germline CDR1 and CDR2: LNHDA and SQIVND (reference sequence). CDR3 sequence reads: CASSIRTEGTEAFF. DNA of the CDR3: TGTGCCAGTAGTATCAGGACAGAGGGCACTGAAGCTTTCTTT.

This chain links TRBV28 with TRBJ1-1, with D tentatively TRBD1 (6 bases). The V end lost 2 bases, the J end lost 1 base, and 17 bases lay between the germline ends. CDR1 is MDHEN and CDR2 is SYDVKM in the germline V gene. The CDR3 covers 17 residues. CDR3 residues: CASSLLHLQGKNTEAFF. CDR3 DNA sequence: TGTGCCAGCAGTTTACTCCACCTACAGGGAAAGAACACTGAAGCTTTCTTT.

The genes are TRBV9 and TRBJ1-2; D remains ambiguous. Germline assignment: CDR1 SGDLS and CDR2 YYNGEE. V lost 0 bases and J 3 bases, leaving 12 bases between the germline ends. This CDR3 region has 15 residues. The CDR3 sequence is CASSVGRGNDYGYTF. The CDR3 nucleotides read TGTGCCAGCAGCGTAGGGCGGGGAAATGACTATGGCTACACCTTC.

The V and J genes are TRBV13 and TRBJ2-5, with TRBD2 as a possible D gene (6 bases). The CDR3 is 17 residues long. Germline CDR1 reads PRHDT; CDR2 reads FYEKMQ (reference sequence). Trimming took off 0 bases at V and 5 bases at J, with 19 bases between the two ends. The CDR3 reads CASSLGTGGTRRETQYF. As DNA, the CDR3 is TGTGCCAGCAGCTTAGGGACCGGAGGGACCCGAAGGGAGACCCAGTACTTC. Full variable domain (missing parts from reference TRBV13 and TRBJ2-5): AAGVIQSPRHLIKEKRETATLKCYPIPRHDTVYWYQQGPGQDPQFLISFYEKMQSDKGSIPDRFSAQQFSDYHSELNMSSLELGDSALYFCASSLGTGGTRRETQYFGPGTRLLVL.

This rearrangement joins TRBV5-1 to TRBJ2-2; 7 positions agree with TRBD1. The germline V gene has CDR1 SGHRS and CDR2 YFSETQ. Unmatched junction bases numbered 11, after V lost 5 bases and J lost 4 bases. The CDR3 is 16 amino acids. CDR3: CASSANPGTATGELFF. For the CDR3, the DNA is TGCGCCAGCAGTGCGAACCCAGGGACAGCCACCGGGGAGCTGTTTTTT.

The chain employs TRBV7-9 and TRBJ2-7; D not certain. CDR1 is SEHNR and CDR2 is FQNEAQ in the germline V gene (reference sequence). CDR3 length equals 15 residues. Trimming removed 1 base at V and 6 bases at J, with 16 bases between. CDR3 in DNA: TGTGCCAGCAGCTTAGAGTTCGTTACAGATTTCGAGCAGTACTTC. Translating it yields CASSLEFVTDFEQYF.

The chain joins TRBV18 to TRBJ2-7, with TRBD1 as a possible D gene (5 bases). The V gene lost 2 bases and the J gene lost 6 bases, with 11 bases spanning the gap. Germline V CDR1 and CDR2: KGHSH, LQKENI. The CDR3 is made up of 13 amino acids. The CDR3 bases are TGTGCCAGCTCACCAGGCAGGGCGAGCGAGCAGTACTTC. It codes for CASSPGRASEQYF.

The chain links TRBV2 to TRBJ2-1; 10 bases agree with TRBD2. The CDR3 contains 14 residues. CDR1 is SNHLY, CDR2 FYNNEI, per germline. V lost 5 bases, J lost 8 bases, and 6 bases stayed unmatched. CDR3 DNA: TGTGCCAGCAGTAAGCGGGAGGGCTGGGATGAGCAGTTCTTC. Translated, it gives CASSKREGWDEQFF. The entire variable domain, with the rest obtained from reference TRBV2 and TRBJ2-1, is as follows: EPEVTQTPSHQVTQMGQEVILRCVPISNHLYFYWYRQILGQKVEFLVSFYNNEISEKSEIFDDQFSVERPDGSNFTLKIRSTKLEDSAMYFCASSKREGWDEQFFGPGTRLTVL.

V and J are TRBV5-1 and TRBJ2-1; a weak D match, TRBD2 (6 bases). This CDR3 is 16 amino acids long. V lost 0 bases, J lost 0 bases, and 10 bases lay in between. Germline CDR1 is SGHRS and CDR2 is YFSETQ. Here the CDR3 DNA reads TGCGCCAGCAGCTTGGCCTTAGCGGTCTCCTACAATGAGCAGTTCTTC. The encoded protein is CASSLALAVSYNEQFF.

The V call is TRBV27, the J call TRBJ1-2; D is ambiguous. Germline CDR1 reads MNHEY; CDR2 reads SMNVEV (reference sequence). V was pared by 3 bases and J by 4 bases, with 9 bases between. The CDR3 loop spans 13 amino acids. The CDR3 protein is CASSFNSLYGYTF. The DNA for the CDR3 is TGTGCCAGCAGTTTTAACAGCCTCTATGGCTACACCTTC.

This chain connects TRBV11-2 to TRBJ1-2, with D perhaps TRBD1 (6 bases). Germline CDR1 SGHAT, CDR2 FQNNGV. CDR3 length equals 14 residues. V lost 5 bases, J lost 3 bases, and 13 bases lay in between. The CDR3 DNA follows: TGTGCCAGCAGCACGGGACACGAATACTATGGCTACACCTTC. It encodes CASSTGHEYYGYTF.

The gene calls are TRBV2 and TRBJ2-1; D ambiguous. This CDR3 contains 14 residues. Trimming took off 7 bases at V and 3 bases at J, with 13 bases between the two ends. Germline CDR1 SNHLY, CDR2 FYNNEI. The CDR3 loop reads CASTVILLYNEQFF. The CDR3 coding sequence is TGTGCCAGCACGGTAATACTTCTCTACAATGAGCAGTTCTTC. The variable domain in full, with the rest retrieved from reference TRBV2 and TRBJ2-1, is EPEVTQTPSHQVTQMGQEVILRCVPISNHLYFYWYRQILGQKVEFLVSFYNNEISEKSEIFDDQFSVERPDGSNFTLKIRSTKLEDSAMYFCASTVILLYNEQFFGPGTRLTVL.

J is TRBJ1-1 and V is TRBV7-3; D is undetermined. Germline V gene lookup returns CDR1 SGHTA and CDR2 FQGTGA. V was cut by 0 bases and J by 4 bases, with 9 bases left in between. The CDR3 extends over 14 amino acids. Written as DNA, the CDR3 is TGTGCCAGCAGCTTAACGGGGAGTCGCACTGAAGCTTTCTTT. Residues: CASSLTGSRTEAFF.

V usage is TRBV7-9 and J usage is TRBJ2-5, with no clear D. Trimming removed 4 bases at V and 7 bases at J, with 22 bases between. Looked up from germline, CDR1 is SEHNR and CDR2 is FQNEAQ (reference sequence). CDR3 size: 16 residues. The CDR3 sequence is CASSSPTFGLTWTQYF. The DNA of the CDR3 is TGTGCCAGCAGCTCTCCTACCTTTGGGCTTACTTGGACCCAGTACTTC.

This chain uses TRBV7-9 with TRBJ1-2, with TRBD1 matching 7 bases. The trim removed 3 bases at V and 8 bases at J, leaving 12 bases unmatched. Germline CDR1 is SEHNR and CDR2 is FQNEAQ (reference sequence). The CDR3 length is 15 residues. DNA of the CDR3: TGTGCCAGCAGCTTTCCCGCGACAGGGAACTTAGGCTACACCTTC. Its protein product is CASSFPATGNLGYTF.

The V and J genes are TRBV19 and TRBJ1-1; a weak D match, TRBD1 (6 bases). The V end lost 6 bases, the J end lost 12 bases, and 20 bases lay between the germline ends. From germline, CDR1 is LNHDA and CDR2 SQIVND (reference sequence). This CDR3 is built from 13 residues. CDR3 residues: CASRSDLRTVTFF. CDR3 nucleotides: TGTGCCAGTAGATCGGACCTCAGGACAGTGACTTTCTTT.

The sample holds one count of this clone. The V gene is TRBV30, the J gene TRBJ2-1; D possibly corresponds to TRBD2 (5 bases). The germline V and J ends were trimmed by 0 bases and 5 bases, with 14 bases remaining between them. The CDR3 totals 15 residues. CDR1 is GTSNPN, CDR2 SVGIG, per germline (reference sequence). In nucleotides, the CDR3 is TGTGCCTGGAGTGTAGTGGCGGGTTCCCACAATGAGCAGTTCTTC. Its translation: CAWSVVAGSHNEQFF.

This chain links TRBV5-1 with TRBJ2-1; 7 bases are shared with TRBD2. The germline gives CDR1 SGHRS, CDR2 YFSETQ. J was trimmed by 0 bases and V by 2 bases; bases with no gene match: 8. The CDR3 spans 17 residues. The CDR3 nucleotides read TGCGCCAGCAGCTTCCATCTAGCGGAAAGCTCCTACAATGAGCAGTTCTTC. This codes for CASSFHLAESSYNEQFF.

The gene calls are TRBV9 and TRBJ2-3; D may be TRBD1 (6 bases). Trimming removed 0 bases at V and 6 bases at J, with 17 bases between. This CDR3 is built from 16 residues. The germline CDR1 and CDR2 sequences are SGDLS and YYNGEE. CDR3 nucleotides: TGTGCCAGCAGCGTAGCGGACAGCTTGAACCCGGATACGCAGTATTTT. Encoded protein: CASSVADSLNPDTQYF.

The chain combines TRBV28 with TRBJ1-1; tentatively, D is TRBD1 (6 bases). CDR1 MDHEN and CDR2 SYDVKM come from the germline V gene. Trimming took off 5 bases at V and 5 bases at J, with 18 bases between the two ends. The CDR3 totals 15 residues. CDR3 amino acids: CASSRPQGRDTEAFF. The CDR3, as DNA: TGTGCCAGCAGTCGACCACAGGGAAGAGATACTGAAGCTTTCTTT.

The table lists this clone with a count of one. The V call is TRBV6-5, the J call TRBJ1-2; D unresolved. Germline assignment: CDR1 MNHEY and CDR2 SVGAGI. This CDR3 region has 14 residues. V gave up 8 bases and J gave up 4 bases, with 17 bases separating them. The CDR3 region is CASLSTGIAYGYTF. In DNA, the CDR3 is TGTGCCAGCTTGTCTACGGGGATCGCCTATGGCTACACCTTC.

V and J are TRBV19 and TRBJ2-2; 9 bases agree with TRBD2. Germline trimming cut 6 bases from V and 6 bases from J; bases unmatched to any gene: 5. Germline CDR1 LNHDA, CDR2 SQIVND (reference sequence). This CDR3 is built from 14 residues. CDR3 DNA sequence: TGTGCCAGTAGAATTGCGGGAGGGGCCGGGGAGCTGTTTTTT. It encodes CASRIAGGAGELFF.

The rearrangement uses TRBV9 and TRBJ1-2; D remains ambiguous. Germline CDR1 reads SGDLS; CDR2 reads YYNGEE. The CDR3 contains 15 residues. Trimming stripped 0 bases from V and 4 bases from J, with 13 bases between. CDR3 nucleotides: TGTGCCAGCAGCGTAGTCCCCAGTTCCTTCTATGGCTACACCTTC. Its protein product is CASSVVPSSFYGYTF.

The chain uses TRBV7-9 and TRBJ2-7, with a possible D match to TRBD1 (5 bases). This CDR3 is built from 16 residues. The germline V gene has CDR1 SEHNR and CDR2 FQNEAQ (reference sequence). Trimming stripped 1 base from V and 6 bases from J, with 19 bases between. The CDR3 DNA is TGTGCCAGCAGCTTAGTGGGGCCAGGGCGAGGACGCGAGCAGTACTTC. It yields the protein CASSLVGPGRGREQYF. The full variable domain, its missing parts supplied by reference TRBV7-9 and TRBJ2-7, is DTGVSQNPRHKITKRGQNVTFRCDPISEHNRLYWYRQTLGQGPEFLTYFQNEAQLEKSRLLSDRFSAERPKGSFSTLEIQRTEQGDSAMYLCASSLVGPGRGREQYFGPGTRLTVT.

This clone was seen more than once but under ten times. DNA for the CDR3: TGCGCCAGCAGCCAGCCGCGGGCAGGCTTGCCAAATCAGCCCCAGCATTTT. This sequence encodes CASSQPRAGLPNQPQHF. This chain uses TRBV4-1 with TRBJ1-5; no definite D call. With 3 bases removed from V and 4 bases from J, the gap between germline ends came to 19 bases. Germline V gene sequence: CDR1 MGHRA, CDR2 YSYEKL. The CDR3 is 17 amino acids.

The rearrangement uses TRBV11-3 and TRBJ1-1; D unresolved. Germline V gene lookup returns CDR1 SGHNT and CDR2 YENEEA. The CDR3 spans 13 residues. Deletions cut 0 bases from V and 5 bases from J, with 7 bases between. The CDR3 DNA sequence: TGTGCCAGCAGCTTAGAAGTGGAGACTGAAGCTTTCTTT. Translated, it gives CASSLEVETEAFF.

This clone came up once. The chain links TRBV29-1 to TRBJ2-5; TRBD1 matches at 8 bases. With 6 bases clipped from V and 2 bases from J, the junction kept 5 bases outside the gene matches. The V gene's germline CDR1 is SQVTM and CDR2 ANQGSEA. CDR3 length equals 13 residues. CDR3 bases: TGCAGCGTGGATAGGACAGGGCAAGAGACCCAGTACTTC. This encodes CSVDRTGQETQYF.

This clone showed up just once. This rearrangement joins TRBV2 to TRBJ1-1, with a tentative D call TRBD1 (5 bases). Trimming took 7 bases from V and 7 from J, leaving 16 bases between them. Germline V gene sequence: CDR1 SNHLY, CDR2 FYNNEI. This CDR3 comprises 13 residues. Here the CDR3 DNA reads TGTGCCAGCAATGTGCAGGGTCTACATGAAGCTTTCTTT. Amino acids: CASNVQGLHEAFF.

J is TRBJ2-6 and V is TRBV5-6, with D tentatively TRBD1 (6 bases). Germline V gives CDR1 SGHDT, CDR2 YYEEEE. The V gene lost 5 bases and the J gene lost 0 bases, with 6 bases spanning the gap. The CDR3 spans 14 residues. The CDR3 nucleotides read TGTGCCAGCAGAGGGGGCTCTGGGGCCAACGTCCTGACTTTC. Its protein product is CASRGGSGANVLTF.

This clone showed up just a few times. V is TRBV5-5 and J is TRBJ2-7, with TRBD1 matching over 8 bases. The ends lost 4 bases at V and 5 bases at J; junction bases unmatched: 5. CDR3 length: 13 residues. Germline V gives CDR1 SGHKS, CDR2 YYEKEE (reference sequence). In DNA, the CDR3 is TGTGCCAGCAGCATGGACAGGGCCCACGAGCAGTACTTC. It is translated as CASSMDRAHEQYF.

This chain joins TRBV11-2 and TRBJ1-2; TRBD1 matches at 9 bases. The CDR3 loop spans 18 amino acids. The V gene end was trimmed by 3 bases and the J gene end by 3 bases; junction bases not matched to a gene: 14. Per the germline V gene, CDR1 is SGHAT and CDR2 is FQNNGV. The CDR3 sequence: CASSFRTSDRGSDYGYTF. The CDR3, as DNA: TGTGCCAGCAGCTTCCGAACTTCGGACAGGGGATCTGACTATGGCTACACCTTC.